This TCR beta chain derives from a study of T cell changes during pregnancy in multiple sclerosis. Only in-frame clones appear in the TCRdb table, and some are missing; sequencing was by immunoSEQ multiplex PCR. Among 25,000 to 30,000 clones listed, approximately 94% were seen once. Germline CDR1 is SGDLS and CDR2 is YYNGEE. The trim removed 1 base at V and 2 bases at J, leaving 3 bases unmatched. The CDR3 runs to 15 residues. The specimen comprised CD4+ T cells from peripheral blood mononuclear cells, sampled after pregnancy. This clonotype was sampled from a female donor with multiple sclerosis, enrolled in a pregnancy study. The chain uses TRBV9 and TRBJ1-2; the match to TRBD1 covers 9 bases. CDR3 DNA sequence: TGTGCCAGCAGCGTACAGGGGACAGGGAACTATGGCTACACCTTC. It is translated as CASSVQGTGNYGYTF. The full variable domain, rest sourced from reference TRBV9 and TRBJ1-2, is DSGVTQTPKHLITATGQRVTLRCSPRSGDLSVYWYQQSLDQGLQFLIQYYNGEERAKGNILERFSAQQFPDLHSELNLSSLELGDSALYFCASSVQGTGNYGYTFGSGTRLTVV.